Listed here is a single T cell receptor (beta chain). Its specific antigen is unknown. No much larger clone is present one base from it, and per-base qualities are unavailable. The cohort comprised 666 healthy bone marrow donors. All cohort members were sampled while nominally healthy, although unrecorded immune exposures were likely present. The donor was CMV seropositive and was included in the group of 250 to 350 seropositive cohort members. Every donor gave a peripheral blood sample, and the peripheral blood mononuclear cells from that sample were used for TCR beta sequencing. Genomic DNA was extracted from the blood cell samples with the Qiagen DNeasy Blood Extraction Kit. The sample comes from a study of cytomegalovirus exposure and HLA in healthy donors (dated by TCRdb to 2015 to 2018). For the study in its entirety: According to an earlier analysis of 587 of the donors, some 170 million T cells yielded approximately 120 million unique TCR beta sequences and around 280 Gb of sequence data. To study patterns of TCR occurrence, a later analysis re-analyzed previously published TCR beta repertoires from hundreds of donors and added high-resolution HLA genotyping. The later analysis used no new phenotypic data to find candidate immune exposures, relying instead on TCR beta sequences and their occurrence across donors. About 310 gigabases of sequencing data and 70 million to 100 million unique TCR sequences were included in an early release covering roughly 600 HLA-typed donors. Along with the roughly 670-subject first cohort, a separate validation cohort of around 120 different subjects was used. The T cell repertoires of around 670 subjects were profiled by immunosequencing and related to cytomegalovirus serostatus. Class I and class II HLA loci were covered by the typing at four-digit resolution. High-throughput TCR immunosequencing, statistical association of individual TCRs with disease status, and machine learning were combined to predict cytomegalovirus infection status. On average, 235,054 unique TCR beta nucleotide sequences were sequenced per donor among 398 genotyped donors of the cohort, with around 19% of those sequences being non-productive. A later genetic analysis took genome-wide SNP genotypes for about 65% of the 666 donors and used that subset as a discovery cohort. The aim of the study was to test whether cataloging public T cell receptors could identify signatures of past pathogen exposure. Because of strong linkage in the cohort, four to six DR-DQ haplotypes were treated as single units for association and clustering. Donor age, sex, ethnicity and CMV serostatus were compiled together with the repertoire data. Every discovery cohort repertoire had been produced on one sequencing platform. In an earlier analysis of a few hundred of the donors, high-throughput TCR beta sequencing was used to judge whether each TCR beta V gene segment behaved as functional or pseudogenic. Of the 300 to 500 genotyped donors, 65% to 90% were placed in the genetic ancestry cluster associated with self-reported Caucasian donors. Typing coverage varied by locus: roughly 629-640 donors for A, B, C, DRB1 and DQB1; roughly 520 for DQA1; some 610 for DPA1; approximately 470 for DPB1. What the study reported, not specific to this receptor: Linkage disequilibrium might explain the correlated functional status among segregating V segments, but an unknown experimental factor could not be ruled out. In a later analysis, most CMV-associated TCR beta chains were found to appear HLA-restricted, with HLA associations seemingly driven largely by CMV exposure. In a later analysis, HLA-associated TCR beta chains showed more clonal expansion and lower generation probabilities than non-associated chains that were equally common. V-gene and J-gene trimming of TCR beta chains was associated with a missense DCLRE1C variant in a later genetic analysis, and the association was replicated in an independent cohort. A further reported finding was that TCR beta sequences accurately predicted the HLA-A and HLA-B alleles for most subjects in the first cohort. At a false discovery rate of 0.05, a later analysis linked 15,000 to 20,000 TCR beta sequences to specific HLA alleles. In a later analysis, several top co-occurrence clusters were reported to appear linked to parvovirus B19, influenza, CMV and Epstein-Barr virus. Most TCR sequences were seen in very few donors, while some public TCRs were found in many individuals. CMV serostatus was the only immune exposure information available for the cohort. An earlier analysis of 587 of the donors showed that most TCR beta V segments appeared in productive rearrangements either about 87% or about 30% of the time, which broadly matched IMGT annotations. The 87-base-pair reads could not distinguish some IMGT-functional V segments, including TRBV6-2 and TRBV6-3, so those segments were excluded. According to a later genetic analysis, donors in an Asian-associated ancestry cluster had fewer N-insertions in productive TCRs than the approximately 700-donor mean. Seventeen rarely observed V segments, including chromosome 9 orphons, were excluded from the earlier analysis of several hundred of the donors because counts were too low. In vitro tests confirmed that three of the cytomegalovirus-associated TCR beta chains recognize cytomegalovirus antigens. The authors suggested that the approach could potentially be generalized to other disease states and immunological phenotypes. According to a later analysis, TCR association rates differed among HLA loci, with DRB1 alleles showing the most associated TCRs and HLA-C alleles showing the fewest. The study listed 150 to 200 TCR beta chains as associated with cytomegalovirus. This cohort had only TCR beta chains sequenced, and the lack of alpha or paired-chain data limited which features could be detected. Cytomegalovirus status was reported to be diagnosed by the classifier with high specificity and sensitivity in both the original and validation cohorts. Strong co-occurrence of HLA alleles, especially DR and DQ, made assigning TCR associations to individual alleles difficult. Because some donors lacked HLA typing at each locus, the association tests relied only on the typed subset. A cluster of highly shared sequence variants was judged likely to represent a technical artifact of the sequencing pipeline. Sequencing depth was assumed to be roughly uniform across donors in the presence/absence analyses, though that assumption may not hold.

CDR1 LNHNV and CDR2 YYDKDF were looked up in the germline V gene (reference sequence). The junction carries 10 bases between V and J, which are trimmed by 8 bases and 3 bases respectively. Including cysteine and phenylalanine, the CDR3 has 13 amino acids. Only CDR3 DNA is held: 39 bases, read in frame from base 1. Library preparation was by the immunoSEQ multiplex PCR assay. The multiplex PCR relied on a mix of 60 forward primers for TCR Vbeta segments and 13 reverse primers for TCR Jbeta segments. A multiplex PCR assay on genomic DNA amplified the CDR3 region of rearranged TCR beta genes. The Illumina HiSeq System was used to sequence the amplified TCR beta libraries as 87-base-pair reads. The authors processed their data as follows. A later analysis tallied roughly 80 million unique TCR beta chains across the 700 or so repertoires, and about 10 million of those chains were shared by two or more donors. To remove PCR and sequencing errors, raw reads were error-corrected and collapsed into unique sequences using a nearest-neighbor algorithm that merged closely related sequences. CDR3 sequences were aligned to IMGT reference sequences to assign V, D and J gene segments. For a sequence to be retained, at least a six-nucleotide match to both a V gene segment and a J gene segment was required. Rearrangements were classified as productive when the CDR3 lacked stop codons and remained in frame with V and J, and all other rearrangements were classified as non-productive. Following IMGT convention, CDR3 was defined as the stretch from the second conserved V-encoded cysteine up to the conserved J-encoded phenylalanine. The earlier analysis of some 550 of the donors excluded any sequence lacking an unambiguous match to a single V gene segment. An earlier analysis of almost 600 of the donors classified V segments as functional when productive rearrangements were above 56.7% and as segregating when the standard deviation between donors was above 5%. A statistical classification framework was developed to diagnose cytomegalovirus status using the catalog of TCR beta chain sequences. In a later analysis, TCR nucleotide sequences were compared against IMGT/GENE-DB human TR gene sequences so that V and J genes could be assigned. Using the TCRdist pipeline, a later analysis assigned CDR3 sequences along with most-parsimonious VDJ recombination scenarios. In a later analysis, each TCR beta chain was defined by its CDR3 amino acid sequence together with its V-gene family, and reads lacking a unique V-gene family were excluded. To address suspected cross-contamination and a sequencing artifact, a later analysis removed some 620 highly shared, low-generation-probability nucleotide sequences. A later analysis calculated a clonal expansion index for each public chain from normalized within-repertoire ranks of inferred template counts. In a later analysis, generation probabilities were computed with a VDJ recombination model fitted to out-of-frame rearrangements, and the resulting probabilities were checked against IGoR. In a later analysis, hypergeometric tests were used to score TCR-TCR, TCR-HLA and TCR-CMV co-occurrence, with a repertoire-size bias correction applied to TCR pairs. A later analysis estimated false discovery rates by permuting HLA or CMV assignments 20 times. In a later analysis, co-occurring TCRs were grouped using DBSCAN, with TCRdist sequence similarity added in when clustering inside HLA-allele-positive subsets. Repertoires with fewer than 30,000 or more than 120,000 public chains were left out of co-occurrence clustering, as were about 5 repertoires with anomalous nucleotide sharing. Held by TCRdb, this immuneACCESS table contains in-frame sequences only and omits some clones. Under half of the omission traces to an unresolved V gene where checked; the cause of the rest is unknown. The V and J calls and the clone size are those of that table, but D and trimming were determined from the DNA. The sample table lists tens of thousands of clones, around 58% of them with a count of one. The ten largest clonotypes hold 5% to 6% of the sample.

The clonotype was recovered from a man aged 25 to 40 in good health and CMV-seropositive. The specimen was PBMCs. The rearrangement joined TRBV15 to TRBJ1-4; the D segment could be TRBD1, given 5 matching bases. The CDR3 amino acid sequence is: CATGWGANEKLFF. The DNA is TGTGCCACCGGCTGGGGGGCTAATGAAAAACTGTTTTTT.